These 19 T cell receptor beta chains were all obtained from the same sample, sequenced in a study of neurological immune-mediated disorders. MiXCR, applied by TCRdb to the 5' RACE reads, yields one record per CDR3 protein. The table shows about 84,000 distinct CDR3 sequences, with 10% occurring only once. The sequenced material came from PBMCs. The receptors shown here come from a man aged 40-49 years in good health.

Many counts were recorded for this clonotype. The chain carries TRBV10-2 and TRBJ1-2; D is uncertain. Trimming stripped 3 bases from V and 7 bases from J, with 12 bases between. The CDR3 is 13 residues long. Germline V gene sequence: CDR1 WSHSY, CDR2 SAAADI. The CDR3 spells CASSDPAGFGYTF. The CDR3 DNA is TGCGCCAGCAGTGATCCTGCGGGGTTTGGCTACACCTTC.

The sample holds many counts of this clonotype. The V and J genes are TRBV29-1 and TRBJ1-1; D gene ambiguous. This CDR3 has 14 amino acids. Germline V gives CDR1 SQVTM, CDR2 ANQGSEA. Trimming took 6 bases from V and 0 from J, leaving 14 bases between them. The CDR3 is CSVLVRSMNTEAFF. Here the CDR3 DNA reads TGCAGCGTCCTGGTGAGGAGTATGAACACTGAAGCTTTCTTT.

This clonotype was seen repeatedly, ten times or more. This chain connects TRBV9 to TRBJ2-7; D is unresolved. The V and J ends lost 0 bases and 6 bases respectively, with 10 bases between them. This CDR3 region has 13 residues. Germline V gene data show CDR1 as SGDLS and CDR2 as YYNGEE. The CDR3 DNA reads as TGTGCCAGCAGCGTAGGAGGTGGAGTCGAGCAGTACTTC. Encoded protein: CASSVGGGVEQYF.

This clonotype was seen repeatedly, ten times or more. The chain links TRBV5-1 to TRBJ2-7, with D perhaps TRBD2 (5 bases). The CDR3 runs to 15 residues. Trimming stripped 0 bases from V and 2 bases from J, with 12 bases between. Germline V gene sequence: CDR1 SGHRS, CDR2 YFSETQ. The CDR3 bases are TGCGCCAGCAGCTTGGCGGGGAACGGCCCCTACGAGCAGTACTTC. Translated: CASSLAGNGPYEQYF. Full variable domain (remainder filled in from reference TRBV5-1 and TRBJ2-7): KAGVTQTPRYLIKTRGQQVTLSCSPISGHRSVSWYQQTPGQGLQFLFEYFSETQRNKGNFPGRFSGRQFSNSRSEMNVSTLELGDSALYLCASSLAGNGPYEQYFGPGTRLTVT.

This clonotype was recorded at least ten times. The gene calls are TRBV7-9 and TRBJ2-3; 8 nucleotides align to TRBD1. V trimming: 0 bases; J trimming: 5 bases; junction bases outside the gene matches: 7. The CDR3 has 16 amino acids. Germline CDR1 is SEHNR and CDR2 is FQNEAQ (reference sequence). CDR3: CASSLANRGFGDTQYF. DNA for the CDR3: TGTGCCAGCAGCTTAGCTAACAGGGGGTTTGGAGATACGCAGTATTTT.

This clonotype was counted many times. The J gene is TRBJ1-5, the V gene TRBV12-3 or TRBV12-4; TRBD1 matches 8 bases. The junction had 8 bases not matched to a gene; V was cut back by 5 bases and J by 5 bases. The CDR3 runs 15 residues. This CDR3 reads CASSMDRVWHQPQHF. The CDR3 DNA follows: TGTGCCAGCAGTATGGACAGGGTTTGGCATCAGCCCCAGCATTTT.

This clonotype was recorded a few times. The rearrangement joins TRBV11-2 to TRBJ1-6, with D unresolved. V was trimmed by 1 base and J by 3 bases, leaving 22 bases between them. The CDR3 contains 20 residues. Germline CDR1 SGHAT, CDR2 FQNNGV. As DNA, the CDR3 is TGTGCCAGCAGCTTAGTCTTGGGCGAATCGTGGGGTCTCTATAATTCACCCCTCCACTTT. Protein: CASSLVLGESWGLYNSPLHF.

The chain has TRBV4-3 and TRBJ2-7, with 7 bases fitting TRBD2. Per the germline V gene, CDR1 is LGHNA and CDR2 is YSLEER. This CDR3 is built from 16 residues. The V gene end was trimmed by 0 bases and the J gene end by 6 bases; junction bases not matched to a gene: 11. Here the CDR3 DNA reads TGCGCCAGCAGCCAAGATCTTGGCGGGAGTAGCGGCGAGCAGTACTTC. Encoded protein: CASSQDLGGSSGEQYF.

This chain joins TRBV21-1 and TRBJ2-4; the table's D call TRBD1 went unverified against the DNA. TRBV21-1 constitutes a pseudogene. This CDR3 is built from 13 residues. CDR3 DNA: TGTGCCAGCAAGGGGGTTGCCAAAAACATTCAGTACTTC. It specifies CASKGVAKNIQYF.

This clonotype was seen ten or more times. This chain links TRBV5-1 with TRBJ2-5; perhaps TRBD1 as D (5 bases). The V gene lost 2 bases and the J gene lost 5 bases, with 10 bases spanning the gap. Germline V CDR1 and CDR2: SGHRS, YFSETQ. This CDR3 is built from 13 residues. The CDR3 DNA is TGCGCCAGCAGCTTCGGATCAGGGGAGACCCAGTACTTC. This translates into CASSFGSGETQYF.

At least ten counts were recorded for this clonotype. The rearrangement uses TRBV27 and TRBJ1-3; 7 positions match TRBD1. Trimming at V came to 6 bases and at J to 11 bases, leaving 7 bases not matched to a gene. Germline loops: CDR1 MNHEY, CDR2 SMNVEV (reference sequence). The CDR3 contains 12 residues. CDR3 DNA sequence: TGTGCCAGCAGAGGGACAGCCTCGCCCATATATTTT. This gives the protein CASRGTASPIYF.

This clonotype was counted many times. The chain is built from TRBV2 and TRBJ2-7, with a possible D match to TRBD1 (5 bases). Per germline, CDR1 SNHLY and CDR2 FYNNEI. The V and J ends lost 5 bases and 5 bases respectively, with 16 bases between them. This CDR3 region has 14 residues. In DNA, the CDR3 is TGTGCCAGCAGTCCCAGGGAAGTAGGCAACGAGCAGTACTTC. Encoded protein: CASSPREVGNEQYF. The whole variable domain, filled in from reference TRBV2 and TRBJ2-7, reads EPEVTQTPSHQVTQMGQEVILRCVPISNHLYFYWYRQILGQKVEFLVSFYNNEISEKSEIFDDQFSVERPDGSNFTLKIRSTKLEDSAMYFCASSPREVGNEQYFGPGTRLTVT.

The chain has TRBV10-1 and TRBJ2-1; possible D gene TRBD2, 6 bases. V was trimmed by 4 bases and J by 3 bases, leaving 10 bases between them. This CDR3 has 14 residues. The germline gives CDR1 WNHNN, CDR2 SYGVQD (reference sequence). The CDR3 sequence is CASSATGSYNEQFF. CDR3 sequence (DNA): TGCGCCAGCAGTGCGACCGGGAGCTACAATGAGCAGTTCTTC.

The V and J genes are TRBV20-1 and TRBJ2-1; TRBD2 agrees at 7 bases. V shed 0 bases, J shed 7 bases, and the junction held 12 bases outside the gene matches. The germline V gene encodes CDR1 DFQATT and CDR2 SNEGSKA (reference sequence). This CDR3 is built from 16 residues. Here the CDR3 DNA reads TGCAGTGCTAGAGATAGGGAGGGAGTTTTCAGGAATGAGCAGTTCTTC. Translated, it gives CSARDREGVFRNEQFF.

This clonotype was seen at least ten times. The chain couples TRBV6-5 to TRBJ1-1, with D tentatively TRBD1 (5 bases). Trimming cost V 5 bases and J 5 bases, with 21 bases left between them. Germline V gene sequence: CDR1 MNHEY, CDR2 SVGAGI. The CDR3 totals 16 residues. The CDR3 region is CASSRPPKGWRTEAFF. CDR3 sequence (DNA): TGTGCCAGCAGTCGCCCGCCGAAGGGGTGGCGGACTGAAGCTTTCTTT.

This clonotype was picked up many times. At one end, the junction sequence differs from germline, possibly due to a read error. The CDR3 protein is CASSPRGGFQETRYF. As DNA, the CDR3 is TGTGCCAGCAGCCCCCGGGGGGGCTTCCAAGAGACCCGGTACTTC. The V and J genes are TRBV5-5 and TRBJ2-5; 8 bases are a match to TRBD2. Looked up from germline, CDR1 is SGHKS and CDR2 is YYEKEE (reference sequence). The CDR3 contains 15 residues.

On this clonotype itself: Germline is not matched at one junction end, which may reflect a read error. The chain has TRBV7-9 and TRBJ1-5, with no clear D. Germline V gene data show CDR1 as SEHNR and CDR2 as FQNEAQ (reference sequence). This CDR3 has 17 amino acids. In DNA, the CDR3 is TGTGCCAGCAGCTTGGACCTACCGGGGAACCGCAATCAGACCCAGCATTTT. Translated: CASSLDLPGNRNQTQHF.

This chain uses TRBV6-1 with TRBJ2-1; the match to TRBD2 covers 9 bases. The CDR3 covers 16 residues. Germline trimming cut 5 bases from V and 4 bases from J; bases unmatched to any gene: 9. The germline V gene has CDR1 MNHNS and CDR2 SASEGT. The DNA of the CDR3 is TGTGCCAGCAGTTCTAGCGGGATTCGCCCGTACAATGAGCAGTTCTTC. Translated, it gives CASSSSGIRPYNEQFF.

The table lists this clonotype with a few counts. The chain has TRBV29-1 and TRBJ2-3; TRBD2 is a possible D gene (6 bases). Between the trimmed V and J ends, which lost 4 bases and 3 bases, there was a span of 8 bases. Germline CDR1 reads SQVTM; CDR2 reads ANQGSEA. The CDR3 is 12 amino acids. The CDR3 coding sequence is TGCAGCGTTGTGCGGGATACAGATACGCAGTATTTT. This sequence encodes CSVVRDTDTQYF.